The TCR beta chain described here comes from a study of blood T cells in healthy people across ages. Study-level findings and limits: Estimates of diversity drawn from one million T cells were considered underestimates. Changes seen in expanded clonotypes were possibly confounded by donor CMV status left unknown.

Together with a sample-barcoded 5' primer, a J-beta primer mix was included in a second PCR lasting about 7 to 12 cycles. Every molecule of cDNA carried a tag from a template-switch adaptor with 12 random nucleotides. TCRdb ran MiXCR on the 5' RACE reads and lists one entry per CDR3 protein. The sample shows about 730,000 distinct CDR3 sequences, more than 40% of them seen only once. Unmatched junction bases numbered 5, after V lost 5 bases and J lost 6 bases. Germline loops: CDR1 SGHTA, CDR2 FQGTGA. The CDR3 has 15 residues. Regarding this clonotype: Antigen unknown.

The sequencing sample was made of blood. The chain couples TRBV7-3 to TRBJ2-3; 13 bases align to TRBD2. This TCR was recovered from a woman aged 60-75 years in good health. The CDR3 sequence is CASSELAGGPDTQYF. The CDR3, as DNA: TGTGCCAGCAGCGAACTAGCGGGGGGGCCGGATACGCAGTATTTT.